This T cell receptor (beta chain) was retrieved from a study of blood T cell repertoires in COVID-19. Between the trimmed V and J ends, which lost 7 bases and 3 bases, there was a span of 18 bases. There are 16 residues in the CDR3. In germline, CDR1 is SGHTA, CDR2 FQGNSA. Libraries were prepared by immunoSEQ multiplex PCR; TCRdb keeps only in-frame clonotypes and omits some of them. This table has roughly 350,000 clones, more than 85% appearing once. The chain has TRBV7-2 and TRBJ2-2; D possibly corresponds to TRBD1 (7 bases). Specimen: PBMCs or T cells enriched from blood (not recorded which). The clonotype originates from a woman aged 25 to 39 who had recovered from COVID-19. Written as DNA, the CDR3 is TGTGCCAGCACGCCAATCAGGGGGGAGGACACCGGGGAGCTGTTTTTT. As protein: CASTPIRGEDTGELFF.